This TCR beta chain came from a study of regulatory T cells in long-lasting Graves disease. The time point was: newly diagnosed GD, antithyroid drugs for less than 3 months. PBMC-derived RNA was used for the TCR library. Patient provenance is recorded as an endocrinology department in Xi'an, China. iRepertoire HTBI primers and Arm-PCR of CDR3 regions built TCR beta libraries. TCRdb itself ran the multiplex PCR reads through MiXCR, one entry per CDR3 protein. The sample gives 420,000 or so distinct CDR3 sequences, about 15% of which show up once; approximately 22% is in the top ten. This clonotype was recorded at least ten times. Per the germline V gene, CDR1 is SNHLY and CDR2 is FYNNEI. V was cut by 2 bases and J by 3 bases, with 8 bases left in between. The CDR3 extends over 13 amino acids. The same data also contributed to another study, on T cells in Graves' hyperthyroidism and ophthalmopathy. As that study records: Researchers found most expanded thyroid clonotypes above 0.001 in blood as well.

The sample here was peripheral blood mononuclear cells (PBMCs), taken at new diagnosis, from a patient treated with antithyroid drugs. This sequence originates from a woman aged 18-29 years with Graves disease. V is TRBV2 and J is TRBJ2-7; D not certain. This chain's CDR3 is CASSESAVYEQYF. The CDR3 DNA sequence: TGTGCCAGCAGTGAAAGTGCAGTCTACGAGCAGTACTTC.